This T cell receptor beta chain was recovered during a study of blood T cell repertoires in COVID-19. Background on the study: Collection of acute and convalescent COVID-19 samples took place in the United States, Italy and Spain.

Germline lookup yields CDR1 MNHEY and CDR2 SVGAGI. The ends lost 2 bases at V and 7 bases at J; junction bases unmatched: 7. The CDR3 loop spans 15 amino acids. Measured with immunoSEQ multiplex PCR; TCRdb has only the in-frame clones, and not every one. The sample includes around 100,000 clones, 85% of them seen just once. The chain uses TRBV6-5 and TRBJ2-2; 7 nucleotides agree with TRBD2. Sequenced: peripheral blood. The sequence derives from a man in his forties or fifties with acute or convalescent COVID-19. The CDR3 sequence is CASSYGRGRVGELFF. CDR3 DNA: TGTGCCAGCAGTTACGGGAGAGGGAGGGTCGGGGAGCTGTTTTTT.